These 4 T cell receptor beta chains came from one sample sequenced in a study of CD8+ T cells in alopecia areata. RNA, once extracted, was reverse transcribed into cDNA for use as the sequencing template. This table comes from immunoSEQ multiplex PCR, and its TCRdb copy is limited to in-frame clones, with some not included. The table has 150,000 to 200,000 clones, 60% seen once; the top ten hold approximately 0.93%. Treatment of the sample: oral pan-JAK inhibitor, 5-10 mg twice daily. The input for sequencing was CD4+ T cells sorted from blood, taken at week 24, from a patient treated with tofacitinib. The receptors were sampled from a human donor with alopecia areata.

The V call is TRBV5-6, the J call TRBJ2-7; the D is unclear. Germline V gene sequence: CDR1 SGHDT, CDR2 YYEEEE. Trimming shortened V by 2 bases and J by 6 bases, and 9 bases separated the two germline ends. This CDR3 comprises 12 residues. The CDR3 region is CASSFLGREQYF. CDR3 sequence (DNA): TGTGCCAGCAGCTTTTTGGGCCGCGAGCAGTACTTC.

The rearrangement joins TRBV25-1 to TRBJ2-2; weak D call: TRBD1 (5 bases). Per the germline V gene, CDR1 is MGHDK and CDR2 is SYGVNS. The ends were cut back, 5 bases at V and 0 bases at J, with 13 bases in the middle. This CDR3 contains 16 residues. The CDR3 DNA is TGTGCCAGCAGTCACAGGCAAATCTCGAACACCGGGGAGCTGTTTTTT. Translating gives CASSHRQISNTGELFF.

The CDR3 here is CASSLGQATEAFF. CDR3 in DNA: TGCGCCAGCAGCTTGGGACAGGCCACTGAAGCTTTCTTT. The V gene is TRBV5-1, the J gene TRBJ1-1, with a tentative D call TRBD1 (6 bases). Germline-derived CDR1 and CDR2 are SGHRS and YFSETQ. Trimming stripped 0 bases from V and 4 bases from J, with 7 bases between. This CDR3 region has 13 residues.

The gene calls are TRBV7-3 and TRBJ1-1, with D uncertain. The germline V gene has CDR1 SGHTA and CDR2 FQGTGA. There are 13 residues in the CDR3. V was clipped by 2 bases and J by 4 bases, with 8 bases between them. The CDR3 nucleotides are TGTGCCAGCAGCTTACGCTGGGGCACTGAAGCTTTCTTT. It translates to CASSLRWGTEAFF.